This TCR beta chain was recovered during a study of T-cell reconstitution after alpha-beta-depleted transplantation in children. Whole-study results and caveats: The authors attributed T-cell counts and diversity one year after transplant mostly to newly produced T cells. Two months or so post-transplant, alpha-beta T cells reportedly derived from several hundred expanded graft clones. It was surviving recipient T cells and thymic progenitors that gave some patients high TCRbeta diversity at day 60.

There are 14 residues in the CDR3. The germline CDR1 and CDR2 sequences are DFQATT and SNEGSKA (reference sequence). The V end was cut by 5 bases, the J end by 2 bases, with 14 bases between. Researchers prepared the TCRbeta library using unique molecular identifiers, the study reports. TCRdb passed the PCR reads through MiXCR, listing each CDR3 protein once. The table includes 500,000 or so distinct CDR3 sequences, about an eighth detected once. Details on this clonotype: Its antigen remains unknown.

This sample comprised PBMCs, mostly from graft donor cells, obtained 180 days after TCRalphabeta/CD19-depleted stem cell transplant. The gene calls are TRBV20-1 and TRBJ2-3, with a weak D call TRBD2 (5 bases). The source is a female patient aged 2-10 years who had a stem cell transplant for aplastic anemia, so the T cells may come from the graft donor. The CDR3 sequence is CSAGTGIATDTQYF. In nucleotides, the CDR3 is TGCAGTGCTGGTACCGGGATCGCCACAGATACGCAGTATTTT.